Given below is one T cell receptor beta chain in context. What it recognizes is unknown. The record originates from a study of T cell responses to AZD1222 COVID-19 vaccine. Overall study: Whether given at about 4 or about 12 weeks, second doses were pooled. Study results and limitations: When two AZD1222 doses had been given, Spike-specific TCR breadth and depth rose. A reported finding is that nearly half of spike-specific TCRs target unmutated variant regions. The study found vaccine-associated CD4 TCRs spanning spike, dominant at 160-218 and 743-854.

Assay used: immunoSEQ multiplex PCR; TCRdb lists only in-frame clones, some missing. This sample yields roughly 150,000 clones, of which around 89% are seen a single time; around 2.3% belongs to the top ten. CDR1 and CDR2 from the germline V gene are LNHNV and YYDKDF (reference sequence). The CDR3 contains 14 residues. The V end lost 1 base, the J end lost 1 base, and 8 bases lay between the germline ends. Specimen: peripheral blood, collected on day 0 of AZD1222 vaccination. J is TRBJ2-7 and V is TRBV15; D may correspond to TRBD1 or TRBD2 (6 bases each). This TCR derives from an adult in good health. The CDR3 loop reads CATSRGGASYEQYF. The CDR3 DNA is TGTGCCACCAGCAGAGGGGGGGCGTCCTACGAGCAGTACTTC.